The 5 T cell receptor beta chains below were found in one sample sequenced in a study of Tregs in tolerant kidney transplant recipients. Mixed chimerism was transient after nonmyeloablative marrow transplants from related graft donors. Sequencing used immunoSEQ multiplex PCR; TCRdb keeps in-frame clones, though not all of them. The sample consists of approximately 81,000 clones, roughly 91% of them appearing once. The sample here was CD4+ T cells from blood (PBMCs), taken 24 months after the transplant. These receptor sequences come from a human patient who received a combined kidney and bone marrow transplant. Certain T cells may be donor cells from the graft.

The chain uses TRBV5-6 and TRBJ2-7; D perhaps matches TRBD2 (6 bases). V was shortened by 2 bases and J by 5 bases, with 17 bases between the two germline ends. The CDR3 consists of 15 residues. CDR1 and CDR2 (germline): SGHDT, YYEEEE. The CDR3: CASSFGGAGSHEQYF. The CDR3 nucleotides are TGTGCCAGCAGCTTTGGCGGGGCCGGCAGCCACGAGCAGTACTTC.

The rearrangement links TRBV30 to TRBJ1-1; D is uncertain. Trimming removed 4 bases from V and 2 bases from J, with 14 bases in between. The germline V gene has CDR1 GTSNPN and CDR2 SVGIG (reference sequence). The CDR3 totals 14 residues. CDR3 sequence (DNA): TGTGCCTGGAATAATGGGCAGCCAAACACTGAAGCTTTCTTT. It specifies CAWNNGQPNTEAFF.

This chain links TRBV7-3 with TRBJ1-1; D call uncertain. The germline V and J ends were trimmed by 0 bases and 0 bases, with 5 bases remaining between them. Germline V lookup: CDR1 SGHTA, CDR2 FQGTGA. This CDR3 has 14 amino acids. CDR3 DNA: TGTGCCAGCAGCTTAACTCCAATGAACACTGAAGCTTTCTTT. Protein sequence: CASSLTPMNTEAFF. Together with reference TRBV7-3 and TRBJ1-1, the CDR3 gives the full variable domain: GAGVSQTPSNKVTEKGKYVELRCDPISGHTALYWYRQSLGQGPEFLIYFQGTGAADDSGLPNDRFFAVRPEGSVSTLKIQRTERGDSAVYLCASSLTPMNTEAFFGQGTRLTVV.

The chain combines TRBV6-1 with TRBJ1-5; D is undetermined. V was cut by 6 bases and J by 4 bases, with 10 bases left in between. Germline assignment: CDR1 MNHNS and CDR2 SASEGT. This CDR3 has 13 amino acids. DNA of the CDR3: TGTGCCAGCAGATCGGACTTAAATCAGCCCCAGCATTTT. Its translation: CASRSDLNQPQHF.

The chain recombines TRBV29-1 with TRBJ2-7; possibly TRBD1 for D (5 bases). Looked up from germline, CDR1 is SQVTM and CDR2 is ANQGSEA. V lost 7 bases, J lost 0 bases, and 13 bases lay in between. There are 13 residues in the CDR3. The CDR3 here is CSASRQSSYEQYF. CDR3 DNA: TGCAGCGCCTCGAGACAGAGCTCCTACGAGCAGTACTTC.